This entry lists 11 T cell receptor beta chains sequenced from one sample in a study of T cell repertoires in cytomegalovirus infection. Via MiXCR, TCRdb re-called the reads, giving one row per CDR3 protein. Of 210,000 or so distinct CDR3 sequences in the sample, 6% to 8% are singletons; the top ten hold 5.5% to 6.5%. Sequences were obtained from PBMCs. The receptors come from a human donor in good health (CMV status not recorded). Some clones in this sample may be carry-over from other donors' samples.

This clonotype was detected ten times or more. V is TRBV19 and J is TRBJ1-5; the match to TRBD1 covers 8 bases. CDR1 and CDR2 from the germline V gene are LNHDA and SQIVND (reference sequence). The CDR3 has 13 residues. J gave up 7 bases and V 4 bases, and 3 bases lay outside the gene matches. The CDR3 nucleotides read TGTGCCAGTAGTACCCGGACAGGGCAGCCCCAGCATTTT. Translation gives CASSTRTGQPQHF. Full variable domain (remainder filled in from reference TRBV19 and TRBJ1-5): DGGITQSPKYLFRKEGQNVTLSCEQNLNHDAMYWYRQDPGQGLRLIYYSQIVNDFQKGDIAEGYSVSREKKESFPLTVTSAQKNPTAFYLCASSTRTGQPQHFGDGTRLSIL.

The table lists this clonotype with many counts. This chain connects TRBV5-1 to TRBJ1-6; maybe TRBD1 (5 bases). Trimming removed 4 bases at V and 7 bases at J, with 15 bases between. The CDR3 has 15 amino acids. Per the germline V gene, CDR1 is SGHRS and CDR2 is YFSETQ. The CDR3 bases are TGCGCCAGCAGCGGACGGGACCCGGGGAATTCACCCCTCCACTTT. This sequence encodes CASSGRDPGNSPLHF.

This clonotype was seen many times. V usage is TRBV7-2 and J usage is TRBJ2-5, with D possibly TRBD1 on 6 matching bases. Looked up from germline, CDR1 is SGHTA and CDR2 is FQGNSA. CDR3 length: 14 residues. Between the trimmed V and J ends, which lost 5 bases and 0 bases, there was a span of 10 bases. CDR3 region: CASSPDRYQETQYF. The CDR3 bases are TGTGCCAGCAGCCCAGACAGGTACCAAGAGACCCAGTACTTC.

This clonotype has ten or more counts. The rearrangement links TRBV9 to TRBJ2-1, with TRBD2 identical over 10 bases. Germline V gene sequence: CDR1 SGDLS, CDR2 YYNGEE. The CDR3 contains 15 residues. Trimming took 0 bases from V and 3 from J; bases not matched to a gene: 0. The chain's CDR3 is CASSVGLAGYNEQFF. The CDR3 bases are TGTGCCAGCAGCGTAGGACTAGCGGGCTACAATGAGCAGTTCTTC.

This clonotype occurred many times. The rearrangement links TRBV2 to TRBJ1-2; TRBD1 matches 8 bases. The V gene's germline CDR1 is SNHLY and CDR2 FYNNEI. The length of the CDR3 is 15 residues. V trimming: 9 bases; J trimming: 0 bases; junction bases outside the gene matches: 9. CDR3: CASRTGSDANYGYTF. The CDR3 DNA follows: TGTGCCAGTCGGACAGGGTCCGATGCTAACTATGGCTACACCTTC.

This clonotype was counted only a few times. A much larger clone lies a single base off, so this may be a read error. This chain links TRBV2 with TRBJ2-7, with TRBD1 matching over 9 bases. After removal of 6 bases from V and 4 bases from J, the junction contained 4 bases not matched to a gene. Germline lookup yields CDR1 SNHLY and CDR2 FYNNEI. CDR3 length equals 13 residues. The CDR3 nucleotides are TGTGCCAGCAGCGGGACAGGGAAGTACGAGCAGTACTTC. Translating gives CASSGTGKYEQYF.

At least ten counts were recorded for this clonotype. This chain joins TRBV20-1 and TRBJ1-2; 7 positions agree with TRBD1. The germline gives CDR1 DFQATT, CDR2 SNEGSKA (reference sequence). The J segment lost 1 base and the V segment lost 0 bases, leaving 2 bases of the junction unmatched. The CDR3 sequence is 14 residues long. CDR3 nucleotides: TGCAGTGCTAGAGATACAGGGGTTAACTATGGCTACACCTTC. It encodes CSARDTGVNYGYTF.

The table lists this clonotype with a few counts. The V gene is TRBV4-3, the J gene TRBJ1-1; 11 nucleotides line up with TRBD1. This CDR3 spans 19 amino acids. Germline CDR1 reads LGHNA; CDR2 reads YSLEER. J lost 1 base, V lost 0 bases, and 10 bases had no gene match. CDR3 sequence reads: CASSQEPGTGGRTNTEAFF. CDR3 nucleotides: TGCGCCAGCAGCCAAGAGCCCGGGACAGGGGGAAGGACGAACACTGAAGCTTTCTTT.

There are many counts of this clonotype. The gene calls are TRBV6-5 and TRBJ1-5; D is unclear. V was pared by 0 bases and J by 4 bases, with 7 bases between. The CDR3 totals 14 residues. In germline, CDR1 is MNHEY, CDR2 SVGAGI. CDR3: CASSYSNGNQPQHF. DNA for the CDR3: TGTGCCAGCAGTTACTCAAACGGGAATCAGCCCCAGCATTTT.

This clonotype was found many times. The chain links TRBV5-1 to TRBJ2-2; D is unclear. Looked up from germline, CDR1 is SGHRS and CDR2 is YFSETQ. The CDR3 has 12 residues. V shed 0 bases and J shed 7 bases, with 4 bases lying between them. The DNA of the CDR3 is TGCGCCAGCAGCTTGGGAGGCGGGGAGCTGTTTTTT. Amino acid sequence: CASSLGGGELFF.

This clonotype was detected ten times or more. V is TRBV28 and J is TRBJ2-1, with TRBD1 matching 8 bases. Unmatched junction bases numbered 14, after V lost 6 bases and J lost 4 bases. Looked up from germline, CDR1 is MDHEN and CDR2 is SYDVKM. This CDR3 has 17 amino acids. The CDR3 region is CASSSLSMDRDYNEQFF. CDR3 in DNA: TGTGCCAGCAGCTCCCTCAGTATGGACAGGGATTACAATGAGCAGTTCTTC.